One and the same sample provided the 27 T cell receptor beta chains below, sequenced in a study of blood T cells in healthy people across ages. PCR was performed a second time for roughly 6 to 12 cycles using a sample-barcoded 5' primer and a J-beta primer mix. TCRdb reprocessed the 5' RACE reads via MiXCR and lists one record per CDR3 protein. This sample has approximately 1.5 million distinct CDR3 sequences, with 30% to 35% found just once. Sequenced: blood. The receptors come from a woman in her 30s in good health.

V gene TRBV7-3 combines with J gene TRBJ1-6; D remains unclear. Germline V gives CDR1 SGHTA, CDR2 FQGTGA. Deletions cut 2 bases from V and 6 bases from J, with 11 bases between. The CDR3 covers 15 residues. The CDR3 loop reads CASSLYSGGNSPLHF. The CDR3 DNA is TGTGCCAGCAGCTTATATTCCGGCGGTAATTCACCCCTCCACTTT.

The genes are TRBV20-1 and TRBJ1-1, with 8 bases fitting TRBD1. CDR1 is DFQATT, CDR2 SNEGSKA, per germline (reference sequence). With 5 bases clipped from V and 10 bases from J, the junction kept 12 bases outside the gene matches. The CDR3 is made up of 13 amino acids. The CDR3 region is CSAPWGGQVPAFF. Here the CDR3 DNA reads TGCAGTGCTCCGTGGGGGGGACAGGTCCCAGCTTTCTTT.

This clonotype has more than one count but fewer than ten. The rearrangement uses TRBV13 and TRBJ2-7; no clear D gene. This CDR3 is 16 amino acids long. Trimming cost V 4 bases and J 3 bases, with 19 bases left between them. The germline V gene encodes CDR1 PRHDT and CDR2 FYEKMQ (reference sequence). DNA for the CDR3: TGTGCCAGCAGCTCGCCGGAAGAGCGCTGGGGCTACGAGCAGTACTTC. Its translation is CASSSPEERWGYEQYF.

The rearrangement uses TRBV24-1 and TRBJ2-1; TRBD1 is a possible D gene (5 bases). The germline gives CDR1 KGHDR, CDR2 SFDVKD. The V and J ends lost 5 bases and 6 bases respectively, with 10 bases between them. The CDR3 covers 13 residues. The CDR3 spells CATSGSRANEQFF. The CDR3 coding sequence is TGTGCCACCAGTGGCAGCAGGGCCAATGAGCAGTTCTTC.

This clonotype was counted many times. The rearrangement uses TRBV12-3 or TRBV12-4 and TRBJ2-3; the match to TRBD2 covers 13 bases. V shed 5 bases, J shed 4 bases, and the junction held 24 bases outside the gene matches. The CDR3 consists of 22 residues. The CDR3 nucleotides read TGTGCCAGCAGTCCCGGGACTAGCGGGACCAGACCGAGCCCCGGCTCCGCAGATACGCAGTATTTT. This translates into CASSPGTSGTRPSPGSADTQYF.

The gene calls are TRBV5-4 and TRBJ2-2; 10 bases align to TRBD1. The V and J ends lost 3 bases and 6 bases, in that order; junction bases with no gene match: 14. Germline values: CDR1 SGHNT, CDR2 YYREEE (reference sequence). There are 18 residues in the CDR3. The CDR3 spells CASSSLPGQGKVPGELFF. The CDR3 DNA is TGTGCCAGCAGCTCTTTACCGGGACAGGGGAAGGTTCCCGGGGAGCTGTTTTTT.

V is TRBV19 and J is TRBJ1-1; 7 bases are shared with TRBD1. Unmatched junction bases numbered 8, after V lost 3 bases and J lost 4 bases. The CDR3 contains 15 residues. Germline CDR1 LNHDA, CDR2 SQIVND (reference sequence). Here the CDR3 reads CASSMVEGAITEAFF. The CDR3 region has the DNA TGTGCCAGTAGTATGGTTGAGGGGGCAATCACTGAAGCTTTCTTT.

The V gene is TRBV29-1, the J gene TRBJ2-7; D gene ambiguous. The CDR3 spans 13 residues. Germline V CDR1 and CDR2: SQVTM, ANQGSEA. Between the trimmed V and J ends, which lost 6 bases and 4 bases, there was a span of 16 bases. The CDR3 DNA reads as TGCAGCGTCGTTGGGCAGGTCCGATACGAGCAGTACTTC. Protein: CSVVGQVRYEQYF.

A note on this clonotype: A much larger clone sits a single nucleotide away, making a read error possible. This chain uses TRBV7-2 with TRBJ2-3; possibly TRBD2 for D (6 bases). The CDR3 has 13 residues. Looked up from germline, CDR1 is SGHTA and CDR2 is FQGNSA. Written as DNA, the CDR3 is TGTGTCAGCAGAGGGACTGGCACAGATACGCAGTATTTT. It is translated as CVSRGTGTDTQYF.

This chain joins TRBV12-3 or TRBV12-4 and TRBJ1-5; possible D gene TRBD1, 5 bases. This CDR3 comprises 15 residues. V was pared by 5 bases and J by 5 bases, with 16 bases between. CDR3 loop: CASSTQGLGDQPQHF. In DNA, the CDR3 is TGTGCCAGCAGTACGCAGGGTCTTGGGGATCAGCCCCAGCATTTT.

This clonotype has more than one count but fewer than ten. CDR3 nucleotides: TGTGCCAGCCACGGAGGAGGGAACAATGAGCAGTTCTTC. It encodes CASHGGGNNEQFF. The chain uses TRBV27 and TRBJ2-1, with D possibly matching TRBD2 (6 bases). V dropped 8 bases and J dropped 5 bases, with 13 bases sitting between them. The CDR3 totals 13 residues. Germline V gene sequence: CDR1 MNHEY, CDR2 SMNVEV (reference sequence).

This clonotype showed up just a few times. The rearrangement joins TRBV15 to TRBJ2-7; TRBD1 matches 9 bases. Germline V gene sequence: CDR1 LNHNV, CDR2 YYDKDF (reference sequence). This CDR3 is built from 14 residues. With 3 bases clipped from V and 5 bases from J, the junction kept 5 bases outside the gene matches. The CDR3 DNA reads as TGTGCCACCAGCAGGCCGGGACAGGGAAACGAGCAGTACTTC. It encodes CATSRPGQGNEQYF.

There are many counts of this clonotype. Here the CDR3 reads CASSQYGTSDHEQYF. CDR3 coding DNA: TGTGCCAGCAGCCAATACGGGACTAGCGACCACGAGCAGTACTTC. The chain couples TRBV3-1 to TRBJ2-7; 10 bases align to TRBD2. This CDR3 contains 15 residues. Germline CDR1 LGHDT, CDR2 YNNKEL (reference sequence). V lost 2 bases, J lost 5 bases, and 6 bases stayed unmatched.

The rearrangement uses TRBV7-6 and TRBJ2-3; D is unclear. Germline CDR1 reads SGHVS; CDR2 reads FNYEAQ. The CDR3 sequence is 13 residues long. The V end lost 5 bases, the J end lost 3 bases, and 9 bases lay between the germline ends. The DNA of the CDR3 is TGTGCCAGCAGCAAAGGAAATACAGATACGCAGTATTTT. Translation gives CASSKGNTDTQYF. Looking up the rest from reference TRBV7-6 and TRBJ2-3 gives the full variable domain: GAGVSQSPRYKVTKRGQDVALRCDPISGHVSLYWYRQALGQGPEFLTYFNYEAQQDKSGLPNDRFSAERPEGSISTLTIQRTEQRDSAMYRCASSKGNTDTQYFGPGTRLTVL.

This clonotype has just a few counts. The rearrangement links TRBV4-1 to TRBJ1-1; D not certain. V gave up 1 base and J gave up 11 bases, with 8 bases separating them. CDR1 is MGHRA, CDR2 YSYEKL, per germline. CDR3 length: 11 amino acids. The CDR3 is CASSQAGVAFF. The CDR3 DNA follows: TGCGCCAGCAGCCAAGCCGGAGTGGCTTTCTTT.

This clonotype came up a few times. The chain joins TRBV30 to TRBJ2-5; 7 bases match TRBD2. The junction had 7 bases not matched to a gene; V was cut back by 2 bases and J by 4 bases. Per germline, CDR1 GTSNPN and CDR2 SVGIG (reference sequence). The CDR3 is made up of 14 amino acids. The CDR3, as DNA: TGTGCCTGGAGTTCCTCGGGGGGACCAGAGACCCAGTACTTC. Its translation is CAWSSSGGPETQYF.

The V call is TRBV3-1, the J call TRBJ1-1; D is undetermined. The length of the CDR3 is 18 residues. Germline V gene data show CDR1 as LGHDT and CDR2 as YNNKEL (reference sequence). Between the trimmed V and J ends, which lost 2 bases and 6 bases, there was a span of 25 bases. The CDR3 reads CASSQPQRSTLAPAEAFF. Here the CDR3 DNA reads TGTGCCAGCAGCCAACCACAGCGGTCAACCTTAGCCCCCGCTGAAGCTTTCTTT. Full variable domain (rest looked up from reference TRBV3-1 and TRBJ1-1): DTAVSQTPKYLVTQMGNDKSIKCEQNLGHDTMYWYKQDSKKFLKIMFSYNNKELIINETVPNRFSPKSPDKAHLNLHINSLELGDSAVYFCASSQPQRSTLAPAEAFFGQGTRLTVV.

V usage is TRBV12-3 or TRBV12-4 and J usage is TRBJ1-5; 7 bases are a match to TRBD1. The CDR3 totals 14 residues. J was trimmed by 0 bases and V by 6 bases; bases with no gene match: 2. The CDR3 sequence: CASRTGFSNQPQHF. CDR3 bases: TGTGCCAGCAGGACAGGGTTTAGCAATCAGCCCCAGCATTTT.

This clonotype appeared a few times. The chain recombines TRBV6-6 with TRBJ2-7; 12 nucleotides line up with TRBD2. Germline lookup yields CDR1 MNHNY and CDR2 SVGAGI (reference sequence). The CDR3 is made up of 15 amino acids. V was clipped by 7 bases and J by 6 bases; unmatched bases: 10. The CDR3 DNA is TGTGCCAGCACCACTAGCGGGGGGCGGGCAAGCGAGCAGTACTTC. It is translated as CASTTSGGRASEQYF.

In this sample, this clonotype turned up a few times. The V call is TRBV27, the J call TRBJ2-1, with D maybe TRBD1 (5 bases). Germline CDR1 and CDR2: MNHEY and SMNVEV (reference sequence). Trimming took off 2 bases at V and 5 bases at J, with 10 bases between the two ends. The CDR3 is 14 residues long. This chain's CDR3 is CASSLQGADNEQFF. Here the CDR3 DNA reads TGTGCCAGCAGTTTACAGGGCGCTGACAATGAGCAGTTCTTC.

This clonotype came up a few times. The V gene is TRBV20-1, the J gene TRBJ1-6, with a weak D call TRBD1 (6 bases). Trimming pared 2 bases from V and 8 bases from J, leaving 19 bases between. The CDR3 has 16 residues. CDR1 is DFQATT, CDR2 SNEGSKA, per germline (reference sequence). CDR3 residues: CSARTSLGAGYSPLHF. In DNA form, the CDR3 reads TGCAGTGCTAGAACGAGTTTGGGGGCAGGGTATTCACCCCTCCACTTT.

This chain joins TRBV7-3 and TRBJ2-1; 7 nucleotides agree with TRBD2. This CDR3 is built from 17 residues. Germline V gene sequence: CDR1 SGHTA, CDR2 FQGTGA. The V gene end was trimmed by 3 bases and the J gene end by 1 base; junction bases not matched to a gene: 9. CDR3 sequence reads: CASSFTGTTNSYNEQFF. CDR3 DNA sequence: TGTGCCAGCAGCTTCACCGGGACTACTAATTCCTACAATGAGCAGTTCTTC.

This clonotype was observed a few times. This chain uses TRBV13 with TRBJ2-7, with a weak D call TRBD1 (6 bases). The V end lost 5 bases, the J end lost 1 base, and 15 bases lay between the germline ends. CDR3 length: 15 amino acids. The germline V gene encodes CDR1 PRHDT and CDR2 FYEKMQ (reference sequence). CDR3 DNA: TGTGCCAGCAGCCATCGACAGGCTATTTCCTACGAGCAGTACTTC. Residues: CASSHRQAISYEQYF.

This clonotype was counted ten times or more. The chain joins TRBV7-6 to TRBJ2-1, with 8 bases matching TRBD1. The CDR3 covers 18 residues. Germline V gene lookup returns CDR1 SGHVS and CDR2 FNYEAQ. The trim removed 5 bases at V and 2 bases at J, leaving 14 bases unmatched. The CDR3 DNA is TGTGCCAGCAGCGGTAGTCCACCTGGGGGACAGGCCTACAATGAGCAGTTCTTC. Protein sequence: CASSGSPPGGQAYNEQFF.

The V gene is TRBV24-1, the J gene TRBJ1-1; D is undetermined. Germline CDR1 KGHDR, CDR2 SFDVKD. V was clipped by 7 bases and J by 11 bases, with 13 bases between them. The CDR3 has 11 amino acids. The CDR3 loop is CATRAGLEAFF. DNA for the CDR3: TGTGCCACCAGGGCAGGCTTAGAGGCTTTCTTT.

This clonotype was observed many times. This chain joins TRBV4-1 and TRBJ2-7; 10 bases agree with TRBD2. Germline assignment: CDR1 MGHRA and CDR2 YSYEKL. CDR3 length equals 16 residues. The V and J ends lost 0 bases and 3 bases, in that order; junction bases with no gene match: 5. The CDR3 reads CASSQEGLAGDYEQYF. The CDR3 bases are TGCGCCAGCAGCCAAGAAGGGCTAGCGGGGGACTACGAGCAGTACTTC.

This clonotype was counted only a few times. The chain employs TRBV7-9 and TRBJ1-1; a possible D gene is TRBD1 (6 bases). From germline, CDR1 is SEHNR and CDR2 FQNEAQ (reference sequence). The CDR3 runs 15 residues. V was pared by 5 bases and J by 3 bases, with 16 bases between. Here the CDR3 DNA reads TGTGCCAGCAGCCACGGGACACTGTTGTACACTGAAGCTTTCTTT. The encoded protein is CASSHGTLLYTEAFF.